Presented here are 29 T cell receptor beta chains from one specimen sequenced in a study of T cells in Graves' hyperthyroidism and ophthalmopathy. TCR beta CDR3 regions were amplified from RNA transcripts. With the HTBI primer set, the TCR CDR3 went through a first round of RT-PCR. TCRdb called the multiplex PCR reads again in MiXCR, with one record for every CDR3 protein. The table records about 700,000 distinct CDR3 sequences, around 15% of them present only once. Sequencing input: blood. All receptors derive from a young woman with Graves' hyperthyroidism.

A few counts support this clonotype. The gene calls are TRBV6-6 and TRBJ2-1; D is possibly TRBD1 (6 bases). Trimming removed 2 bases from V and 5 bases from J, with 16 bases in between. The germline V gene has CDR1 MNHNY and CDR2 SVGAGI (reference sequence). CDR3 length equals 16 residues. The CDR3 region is CASSYRDGTNNNEQFF. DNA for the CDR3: TGTGCCAGCAGTTACCGTGACGGGACAAATAACAATGAGCAGTTCTTC.

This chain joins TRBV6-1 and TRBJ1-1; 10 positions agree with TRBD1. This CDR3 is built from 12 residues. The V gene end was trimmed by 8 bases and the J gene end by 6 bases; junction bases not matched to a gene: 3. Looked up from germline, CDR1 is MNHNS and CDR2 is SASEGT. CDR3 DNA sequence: TGTGCCAGCTTTGACAGGGGGCCTGAAGCTTTCTTT. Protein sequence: CASFDRGPEAFF.

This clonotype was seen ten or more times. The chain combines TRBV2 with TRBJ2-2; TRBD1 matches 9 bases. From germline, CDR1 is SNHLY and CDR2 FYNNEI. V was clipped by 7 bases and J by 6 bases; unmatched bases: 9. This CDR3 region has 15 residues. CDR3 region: CASKPATGGAGELFF. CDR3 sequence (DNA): TGTGCCAGCAAACCGGCGACAGGGGGGGCCGGGGAGCTGTTTTTT.

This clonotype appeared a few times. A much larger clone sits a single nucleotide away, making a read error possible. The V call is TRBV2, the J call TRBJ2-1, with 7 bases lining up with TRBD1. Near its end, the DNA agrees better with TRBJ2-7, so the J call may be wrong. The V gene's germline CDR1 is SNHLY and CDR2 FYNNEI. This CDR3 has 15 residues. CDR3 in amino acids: CASSPDRGGYNEQYF. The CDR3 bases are TGTGCCAGCAGCCCGGACAGAGGGGGCTACAATGAGCAGTACTTC.

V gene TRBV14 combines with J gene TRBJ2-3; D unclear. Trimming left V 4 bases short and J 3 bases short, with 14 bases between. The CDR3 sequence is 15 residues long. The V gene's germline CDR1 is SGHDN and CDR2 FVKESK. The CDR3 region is CASSPTHFSTDTQYF. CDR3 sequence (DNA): TGTGCCAGCAGCCCGACCCATTTTTCGACAGATACGCAGTATTTT.

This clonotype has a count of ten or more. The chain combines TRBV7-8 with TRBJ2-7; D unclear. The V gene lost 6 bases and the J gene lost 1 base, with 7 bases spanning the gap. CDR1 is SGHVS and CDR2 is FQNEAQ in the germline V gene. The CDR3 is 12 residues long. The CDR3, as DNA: TGTGCCAGCAGTTTAATTTCCTACGAGCAGTACTTC. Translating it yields CASSLISYEQYF. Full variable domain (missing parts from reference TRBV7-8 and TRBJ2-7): GAGVSQSPRYKVAKRGQDVALRCDPISGHVSLFWYQQALGQGPEFLTYFQNEAQLDKSGLPSDRFFAERPEGSVSTLKIQRTQQEDSAVYLCASSLISYEQYFGPGTRLTVT.

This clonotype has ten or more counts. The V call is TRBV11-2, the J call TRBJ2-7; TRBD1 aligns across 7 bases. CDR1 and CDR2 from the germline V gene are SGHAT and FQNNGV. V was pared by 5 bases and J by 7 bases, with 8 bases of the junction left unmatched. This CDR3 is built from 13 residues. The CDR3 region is CASSIDRDGEQYF. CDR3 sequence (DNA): TGTGCCAGCAGCATCGACAGGGACGGGGAGCAGTACTTC.

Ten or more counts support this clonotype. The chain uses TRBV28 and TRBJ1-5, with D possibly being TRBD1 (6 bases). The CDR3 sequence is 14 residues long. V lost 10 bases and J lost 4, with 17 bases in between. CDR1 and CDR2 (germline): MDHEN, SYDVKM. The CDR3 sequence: CAIQRGGGNQPQHF. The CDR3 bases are TGTGCCATCCAAAGAGGGGGTGGGAATCAGCCCCAGCATTTT.

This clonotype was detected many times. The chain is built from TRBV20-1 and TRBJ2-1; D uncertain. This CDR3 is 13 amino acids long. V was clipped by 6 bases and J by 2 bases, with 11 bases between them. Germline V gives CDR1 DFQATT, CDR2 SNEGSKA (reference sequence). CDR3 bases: TGCAGTGCCACCCGGGCTACCTACAATGAGCAGTTCTTC. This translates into CSATRATYNEQFF.

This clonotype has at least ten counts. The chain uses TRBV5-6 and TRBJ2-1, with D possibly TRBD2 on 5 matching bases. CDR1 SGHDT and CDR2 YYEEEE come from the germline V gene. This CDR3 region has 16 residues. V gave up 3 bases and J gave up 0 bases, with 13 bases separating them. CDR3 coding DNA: TGTGCCAGCAGCTCGTTACTAGAAGCCTCCTACAATGAGCAGTTCTTC. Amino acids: CASSSLLEASYNEQFF.

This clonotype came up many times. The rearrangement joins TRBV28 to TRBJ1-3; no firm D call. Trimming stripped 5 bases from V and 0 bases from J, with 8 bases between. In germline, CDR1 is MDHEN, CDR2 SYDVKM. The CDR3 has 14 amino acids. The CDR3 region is CASSARSSGNTIYF. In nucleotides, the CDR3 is TGTGCCAGCAGTGCCAGGAGCTCTGGAAACACCATATATTTT.

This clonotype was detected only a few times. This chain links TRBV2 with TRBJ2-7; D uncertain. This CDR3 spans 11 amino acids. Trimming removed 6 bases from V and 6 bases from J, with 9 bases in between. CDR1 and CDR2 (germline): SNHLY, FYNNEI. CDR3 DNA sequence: TGTGCCAGCAGCGTCGGGTCCGAGCAGTACTTC. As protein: CASSVGSEQYF.

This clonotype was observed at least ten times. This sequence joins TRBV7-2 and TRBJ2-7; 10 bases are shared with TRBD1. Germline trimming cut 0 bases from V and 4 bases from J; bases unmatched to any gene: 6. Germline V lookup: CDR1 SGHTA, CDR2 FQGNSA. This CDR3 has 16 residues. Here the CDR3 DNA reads TGTGCCAGCAGCTTAGCGTTGGGACAGGGGCTTTACGAGCAGTACTTC. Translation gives CASSLALGQGLYEQYF.

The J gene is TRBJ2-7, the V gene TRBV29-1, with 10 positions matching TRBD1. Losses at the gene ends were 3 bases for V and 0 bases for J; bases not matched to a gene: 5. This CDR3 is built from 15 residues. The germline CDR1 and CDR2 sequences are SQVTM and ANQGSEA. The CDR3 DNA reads TGCAGCGTTGAGGAGGACAGGGGGTACTCCTACGAGCAGTACTTC. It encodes CSVEEDRGYSYEQYF.

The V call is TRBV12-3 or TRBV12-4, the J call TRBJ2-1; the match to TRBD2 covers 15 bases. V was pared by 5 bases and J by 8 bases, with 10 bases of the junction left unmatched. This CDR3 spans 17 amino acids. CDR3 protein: CASSAGGGTSGGYEQFF. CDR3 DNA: TGTGCCAGCAGTGCGGGGGGGGGGACTAGCGGGGGGTATGAGCAGTTCTTC.

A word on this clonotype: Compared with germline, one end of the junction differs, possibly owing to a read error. The CDR3 loop reads CSAPDRGGEAQYF. The CDR3 DNA is TGCAGTGCCCCCGACAGGGGAGGAGAGGCCCAGTACTTC. V usage is TRBV20-1 and J usage is TRBJ2-5; 8 positions agree with TRBD1. Germline loops: CDR1 DFQATT, CDR2 SNEGSKA (reference sequence). The CDR3 has 13 amino acids.

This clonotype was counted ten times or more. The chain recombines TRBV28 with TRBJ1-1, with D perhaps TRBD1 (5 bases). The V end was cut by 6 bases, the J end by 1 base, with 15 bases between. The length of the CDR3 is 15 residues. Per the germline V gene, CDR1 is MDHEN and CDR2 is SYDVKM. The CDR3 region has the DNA TGTGCCAGCAGGGGAGCCGGGGACCCGAACACTGAAGCTTTCTTT. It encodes CASRGAGDPNTEAFF.

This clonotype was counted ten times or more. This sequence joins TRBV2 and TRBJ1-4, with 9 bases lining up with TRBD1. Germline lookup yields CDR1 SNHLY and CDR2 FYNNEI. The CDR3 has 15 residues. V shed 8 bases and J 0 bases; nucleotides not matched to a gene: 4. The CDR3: CASRDRASTNEKLFF. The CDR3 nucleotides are TGTGCCAGCCGGGACAGGGCTTCAACTAATGAAAAACTGTTTTTT. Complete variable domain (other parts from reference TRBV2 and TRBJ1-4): EPEVTQTPSHQVTQMGQEVILRCVPISNHLYFYWYRQILGQKVEFLVSFYNNEISEKSEIFDDQFSVERPDGSNFTLKIRSTKLEDSAMYFCASRDRASTNEKLFFGSGTQLSVL.

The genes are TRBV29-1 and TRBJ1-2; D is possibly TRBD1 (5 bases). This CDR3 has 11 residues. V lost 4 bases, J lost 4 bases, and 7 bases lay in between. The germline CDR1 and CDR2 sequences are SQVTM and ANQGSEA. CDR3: CSVAGTYGYTF. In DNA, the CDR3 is TGCAGCGTTGCAGGGACCTATGGCTACACCTTC.

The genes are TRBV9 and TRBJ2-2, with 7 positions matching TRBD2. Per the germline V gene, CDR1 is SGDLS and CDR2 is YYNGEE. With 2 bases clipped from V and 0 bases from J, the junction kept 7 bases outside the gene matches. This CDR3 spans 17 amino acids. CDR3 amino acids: CASSVLPSGTNTGELFF. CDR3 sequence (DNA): TGTGCCAGCAGCGTCCTGCCTAGCGGTACGAACACCGGGGAGCTGTTTTTT.

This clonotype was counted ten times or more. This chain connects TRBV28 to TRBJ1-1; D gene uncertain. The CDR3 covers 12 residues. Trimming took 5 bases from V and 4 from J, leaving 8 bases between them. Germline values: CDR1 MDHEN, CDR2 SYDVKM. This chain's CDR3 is CASSTWFTEAFF. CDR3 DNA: TGTGCCAGCAGTACCTGGTTCACTGAAGCTTTCTTT.

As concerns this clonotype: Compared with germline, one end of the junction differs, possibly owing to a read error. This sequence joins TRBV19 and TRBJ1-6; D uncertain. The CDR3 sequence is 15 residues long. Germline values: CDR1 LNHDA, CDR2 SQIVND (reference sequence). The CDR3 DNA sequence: TGTGCCAGTCGTACACCGAGCCGACCAAATTCGCCCCTCCACTTT. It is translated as CASRTPSRPNSPLHF.

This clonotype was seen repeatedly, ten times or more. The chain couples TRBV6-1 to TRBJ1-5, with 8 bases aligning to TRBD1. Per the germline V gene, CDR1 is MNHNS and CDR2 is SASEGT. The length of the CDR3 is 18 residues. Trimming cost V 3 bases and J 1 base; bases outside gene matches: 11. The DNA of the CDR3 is TGTGCCAGCAGTGATGGACAGGGAGCCTATTGGAGCAATCAGCCCCAGCATTTT. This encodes CASSDGQGAYWSNQPQHF.

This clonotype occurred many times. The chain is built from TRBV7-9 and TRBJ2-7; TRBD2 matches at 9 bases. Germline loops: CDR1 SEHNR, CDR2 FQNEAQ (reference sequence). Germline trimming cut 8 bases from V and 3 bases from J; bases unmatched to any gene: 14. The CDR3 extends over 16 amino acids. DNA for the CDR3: TGTGCCAGCTTAGCGGGGGATCGAGTTGAAGGCTACGAGCAGTACTTC. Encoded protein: CASLAGDRVEGYEQYF.

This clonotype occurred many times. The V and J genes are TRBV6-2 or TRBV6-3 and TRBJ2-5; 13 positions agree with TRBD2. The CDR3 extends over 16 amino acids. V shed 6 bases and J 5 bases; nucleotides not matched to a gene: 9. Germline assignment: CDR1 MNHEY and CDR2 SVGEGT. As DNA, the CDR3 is TGTGCCAGCAGGGAACTAGCGGGAGGGCCAGGGGAGACCCAGTACTTC. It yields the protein CASRELAGGPGETQYF.

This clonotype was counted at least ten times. The DNA of the CDR3 is TGTGCCAGCAGTGTAAGAGGATTAGGCACAGATACGCAGTATTTT. It yields the protein CASSVRGLGTDTQYF. V gene TRBV2 combines with J gene TRBJ2-3, with D uncertain. CDR1 and CDR2 from the germline V gene are SNHLY and FYNNEI. V lost 4 bases and J 1 base, leaving 12 bases between the germline ends. The CDR3 totals 15 residues.

CDR3 DNA sequence: TGCAGCGTTGAAGAGACCTTAGGACAGGCTGGAGAGACCCAGTACTTC. This sequence encodes CSVEETLGQAGETQYF. This chain joins TRBV29-1 and TRBJ2-5; TRBD1 matches at 7 bases. The length of the CDR3 is 16 residues. V shed 0 bases, J shed 4 bases, and the junction held 11 bases outside the gene matches. Germline V gene lookup returns CDR1 SQVTM and CDR2 ANQGSEA.

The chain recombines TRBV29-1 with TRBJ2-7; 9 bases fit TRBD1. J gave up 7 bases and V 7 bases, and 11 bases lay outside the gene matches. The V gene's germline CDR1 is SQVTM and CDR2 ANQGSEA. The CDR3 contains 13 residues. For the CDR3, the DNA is TGCAGCGCAAAGGAAGGGACAGGGAGGGAGCAGTACTTC. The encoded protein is CSAKEGTGREQYF.

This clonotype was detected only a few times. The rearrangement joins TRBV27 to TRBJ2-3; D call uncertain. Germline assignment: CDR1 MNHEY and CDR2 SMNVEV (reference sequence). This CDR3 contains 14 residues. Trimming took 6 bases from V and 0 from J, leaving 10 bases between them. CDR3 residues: CASRRGASTDTQYF. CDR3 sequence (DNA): TGTGCCAGCAGGAGAGGTGCTAGCACAGATACGCAGTATTTT.